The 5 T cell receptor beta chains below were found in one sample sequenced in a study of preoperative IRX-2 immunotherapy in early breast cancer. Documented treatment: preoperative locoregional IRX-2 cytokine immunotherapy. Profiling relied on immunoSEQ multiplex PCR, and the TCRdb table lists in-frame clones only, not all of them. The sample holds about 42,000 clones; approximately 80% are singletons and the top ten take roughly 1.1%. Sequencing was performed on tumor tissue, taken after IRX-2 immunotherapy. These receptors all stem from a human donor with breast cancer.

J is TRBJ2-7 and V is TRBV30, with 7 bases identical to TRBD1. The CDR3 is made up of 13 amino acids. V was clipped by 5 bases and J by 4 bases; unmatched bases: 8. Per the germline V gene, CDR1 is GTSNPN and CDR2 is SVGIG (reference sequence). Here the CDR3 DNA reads TGTGCCTGGGTCAGGTCAGGGGGATACGAGCAGTACTTC. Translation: CAWVRSGGYEQYF.

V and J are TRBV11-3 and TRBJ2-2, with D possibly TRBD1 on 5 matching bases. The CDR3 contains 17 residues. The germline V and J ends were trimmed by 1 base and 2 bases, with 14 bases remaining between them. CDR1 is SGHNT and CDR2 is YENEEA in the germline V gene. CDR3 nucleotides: TGTGCCAGCAGCTTAGTTGTAGGGGCCGGAAACACCGGGGAGCTGTTTTTT. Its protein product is CASSLVVGAGNTGELFF.

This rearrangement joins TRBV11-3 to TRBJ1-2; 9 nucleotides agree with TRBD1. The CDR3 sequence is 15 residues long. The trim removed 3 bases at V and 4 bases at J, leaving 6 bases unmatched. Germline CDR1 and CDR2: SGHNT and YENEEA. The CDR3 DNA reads TGTGCCAGCAGCTTCGGACAGGGGAGGGGCTATGGCTACACCTTC. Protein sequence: CASSFGQGRGYGYTF.

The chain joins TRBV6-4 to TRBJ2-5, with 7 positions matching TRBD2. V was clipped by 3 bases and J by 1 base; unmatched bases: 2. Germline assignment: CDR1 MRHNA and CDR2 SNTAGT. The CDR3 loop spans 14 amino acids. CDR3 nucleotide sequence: TGTGCCAGCAGTGAAGCGGGGCCCCAAGAGACCCAGTACTTC. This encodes CASSEAGPQETQYF.

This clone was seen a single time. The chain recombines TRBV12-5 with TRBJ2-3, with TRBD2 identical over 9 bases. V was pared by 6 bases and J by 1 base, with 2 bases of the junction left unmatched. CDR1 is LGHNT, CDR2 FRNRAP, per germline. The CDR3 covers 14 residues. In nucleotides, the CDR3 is TGTGCTAGTGGGTGGACTAGCGGCACAGATACGCAGTATTTT. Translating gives CASGWTSGTDTQYF.